One sample yielded the 6 T cell receptor beta chains listed below, sequenced in a study of blood T cell repertoires in COVID-19. Libraries were prepared by immunoSEQ multiplex PCR; TCRdb keeps only in-frame clonotypes and omits some of them. The sample lists around 140,000 clones; around 73% were seen once. Sequencing used peripheral blood. Source of these receptors: a woman aged 50 to 60 with active or convalescent COVID-19.

The chain couples TRBV3-1 (or the pseudogene TRBV3-2) to TRBJ1-4; D gene unclear. The V and J ends lost 4 bases and 0 bases respectively, with 6 bases between them. Germline V gene lookup returns CDR1 LGHDT and CDR2 YNNKEL (reference sequence). The CDR3 has 14 residues. CDR3 protein: CASSRRSTNEKLFF. The CDR3 bases are TGTGCCAGCAGCCGCAGATCAACTAATGAAAAACTGTTTTTT.

In this sample, this clone turned up a few times. The rearrangement joins TRBV28 to TRBJ1-1; the match to TRBD1 covers 8 bases. V lost 6 bases, J lost 1 base, and 4 bases stayed unmatched. Germline-derived CDR1 and CDR2 are MDHEN and SYDVKM. This CDR3 has 14 amino acids. In DNA form, the CDR3 reads TGTGCCAGCAGACAGGGGGGGAAGAACACTGAAGCTTTCTTT. This gives the protein CASRQGGKNTEAFF.

J is TRBJ2-2 and V is TRBV9, with 14 bases fitting TRBD2. The germline V gene has CDR1 SGDLS and CDR2 YYNGEE. V trimming: 4 bases; J trimming: 7 bases; junction bases outside the gene matches: 6. This CDR3 spans 16 amino acids. CDR3 sequence reads: CASSLGLAGAGGELFF. The CDR3 nucleotides are TGTGCCAGCAGCCTGGGACTAGCGGGAGCGGGCGGGGAGCTGTTTTTT.

V gene TRBV27 combines with J gene TRBJ1-4; a weak D match, TRBD1 (5 bases). The V gene's germline CDR1 is MNHEY and CDR2 SMNVEV (reference sequence). V was pared by 5 bases and J by 5 bases, with 18 bases between. The CDR3 length is 16 residues. Here the CDR3 DNA reads TGTGCCAGCAGTCCCCACCCCGACAGAGCAAATGAAAAACTGTTTTTT. Translating gives CASSPHPDRANEKLFF.

The genes are TRBV30 and TRBJ1-3; the D is unclear. The CDR3 consists of 13 residues. Trimming left V 2 bases short and J 4 bases short, with 9 bases between. CDR1 is GTSNPN and CDR2 is SVGIG in the germline V gene (reference sequence). Here the CDR3 DNA reads TGTGCCTGGAGTCTCGAGGAAGGAAACACCATATATTTT. It translates to CAWSLEEGNTIYF.

Comment on this clone: Here the CDR3 omits its conserved ending phenylalanine or tryptophan, so a read error is the likely source. No DNA is shown, since the ends of the CDR3 on it are uncertain; the CDR3 is the one TCRdb lists. The chain combines TRBV6-2 or TRBV6-3 with TRBJ1-2; TRBD1, the table's D call, was not compared with the DNA. The CDR3 totals 12 residues, both ends included. Germline V gives CDR1 MNHEY, CDR2 SVGEGT. The CDR3 spells CASSSPTRREPL.